A single sample is the source of the 14 T cell receptor beta chains below, sequenced in a study of blood T cell repertoires in COVID-19. Clones were read by immunoSEQ multiplex PCR, and TCRdb kept only the in-frame ones, dropping some. The top ten hold around 1.5% of the sample, which has some 150,000 clones, more than 70% seen once. Sequencing used peripheral blood. The receptors shown here come from a human donor in a cohort sampled during active COVID-19.

The chain employs TRBV11-1 and TRBJ2-7; D is possibly TRBD1 (6 bases). Germline V gene data show CDR1 as SGHAT and CDR2 as FQDESV (reference sequence). V lost 5 bases to trimming and J lost 2 bases, with 10 bases between them. The CDR3 consists of 13 residues. The CDR3 nucleotides are TGTGCCAGCAGCCTGACAGGTACCTACGAGCAGTACTTC. It specifies CASSLTGTYEQYF.

This chain joins TRBV29-1 and TRBJ2-1; D remains ambiguous. The CDR3 has 10 residues. Germline assignment: CDR1 SQVTM and CDR2 ANQGSEA. The V gene lost 4 bases and the J gene lost 9 bases, with 7 bases spanning the gap. CDR3: CSVGVVEQFF. In DNA, the CDR3 is TGCAGCGTTGGAGTGGTTGAGCAGTTCTTC.

The chain carries TRBV27 and TRBJ2-1; 10 bases line up with TRBD2. Germline CDR1 MNHEY, CDR2 SMNVEV (reference sequence). V shed 5 bases, J shed 4 bases, and the junction held 5 bases outside the gene matches. CDR3 length: 15 amino acids. In DNA form, the CDR3 reads TGTGCCAGCAGTCCGGGACTAGCGAGGTACAATGAGCAGTTCTTC. As protein: CASSPGLARYNEQFF.

This clone was detected only once. The chain couples TRBV19 to TRBJ1-5, with D tentatively TRBD1 (6 bases). This CDR3 has 18 residues. Per the germline V gene, CDR1 is LNHDA and CDR2 is SQIVND (reference sequence). V lost 0 bases to trimming and J lost 11 bases, with 26 bases between them. CDR3 loop: CASSIEWGLKGDIGAQHF. In DNA, the CDR3 is TGTGCCAGTAGTATAGAGTGGGGGCTAAAAGGTGACATTGGGGCCCAGCATTTT.

This chain connects TRBV4-2 to TRBJ2-7; D is perhaps TRBD2 (5 bases). Trimming stripped 4 bases from V and 1 base from J, with 8 bases between. Germline V lookup: CDR1 LGHNA, CDR2 YNFKEQ. This CDR3 region has 13 residues. CDR3 loop: CASSPGISYEQYF. Written as DNA, the CDR3 is TGTGCCAGCAGCCCCGGGATTTCCTACGAGCAGTACTTC.

This clone appeared once. V usage is TRBV6-5 and J usage is TRBJ2-2, with no clear D. V gave up 5 bases and J gave up 1 base, with 11 bases separating them. The germline V gene encodes CDR1 MNHEY and CDR2 SVGAGI. This CDR3 has 15 residues. The CDR3 is CASSKSLGNTGELFF. The CDR3 coding sequence is TGTGCCAGCAGTAAATCGCTAGGGAACACCGGGGAGCTGTTTTTT.

The chain recombines TRBV7-6 with TRBJ2-5, with 8 bases aligning to TRBD2. Germline CDR1 and CDR2: SGHVS and FNYEAQ. J gave up 4 bases and V 1 base, and 8 bases lay outside the gene matches. This CDR3 region has 16 residues. The CDR3 spells CASSLGAGERGETQYF. Written as DNA, the CDR3 is TGTGCCAGCAGCTTAGGAGCGGGGGAAAGGGGAGAGACCCAGTACTTC.

This clone was detected only once. The rearrangement links TRBV6-4 to TRBJ1-1, with D possibly being TRBD1 (6 bases). V was cut by 2 bases and J by 4 bases, with 11 bases left in between. CDR1 MRHNA and CDR2 SNTAGT come from the germline V gene. The CDR3 covers 14 residues. The CDR3 coding sequence is TGTGCCAGCAGTGACCGGGGGGGGGCCACTGAAGCTTTCTTT. Translating gives CASSDRGGATEAFF.

V is TRBV15 and J is TRBJ1-5; TRBD1 agrees at 8 bases. This CDR3 is 14 amino acids long. Germline CDR1 LNHNV, CDR2 YYDKDF (reference sequence). The trim removed 6 bases at V and 2 bases at J, leaving 3 bases unmatched. Written as DNA, the CDR3 is TGTGCCACCAGTTTGGACAGGGGCAATCAGCCCCAGCATTTT. Protein sequence: CATSLDRGNQPQHF.

V usage is TRBV7-9 and J usage is TRBJ1-5; D is ambiguous. The V and J ends lost 2 bases and 11 bases respectively, with 10 bases between them. The CDR3 contains 12 residues. Germline lookup yields CDR1 SEHNR and CDR2 FQNEAQ (reference sequence). The CDR3 bases are TGTGCCAGCAGCTTATCACGGGGAGCCCAGCATTTT. Translated: CASSLSRGAQHF.

V and J are TRBV19 and TRBJ2-1; TRBD1 might be the D (5 bases). The germline V gene has CDR1 LNHDA and CDR2 SQIVND (reference sequence). This CDR3 spans 15 amino acids. V shed 5 bases and J shed 8 bases, with 19 bases lying between them. CDR3 in amino acids: CASSPSRVLSDEQFF. The DNA of the CDR3 is TGTGCCAGTAGTCCCTCCAGGGTACTGTCGGATGAGCAGTTCTTC.

This chain links TRBV21-1 with TRBJ2-2; the DNA was not used to check the table's D call, TRBD1. TRBV21-1 is given as a pseudogene. The length of the CDR3 is 16 residues. The CDR3 coding sequence is TGTGCCAGCAGCCCCCCACGGACAGGGGGCACCGGGGAGCTGTTTTTT. This encodes CASSPPRTGGTGELFF.

This clone came up a few times. This rearrangement joins TRBV15 to TRBJ1-5; D gene uncertain. V was trimmed by 5 bases and J by 2 bases, leaving 10 bases between them. This CDR3 region has 14 residues. Germline CDR1 LNHNV, CDR2 YYDKDF (reference sequence). Written as DNA, the CDR3 is TGTGCCACCAGCGAGCCGGGTGGCAATCAGCCCCAGCATTTT. Amino acid sequence: CATSEPGGNQPQHF.

The chain has TRBV6-1 and TRBJ2-2; D not resolved. With 2 bases removed from V and 1 base from J, the gap between germline ends came to 5 bases. CDR3 length equals 14 residues. Germline V CDR1 and CDR2: MNHNS, SASEGT. The CDR3: CASSETRNTGELFF. The CDR3 bases are TGTGCCAGCAGTGAAACCAGGAACACCGGGGAGCTGTTTTTT.